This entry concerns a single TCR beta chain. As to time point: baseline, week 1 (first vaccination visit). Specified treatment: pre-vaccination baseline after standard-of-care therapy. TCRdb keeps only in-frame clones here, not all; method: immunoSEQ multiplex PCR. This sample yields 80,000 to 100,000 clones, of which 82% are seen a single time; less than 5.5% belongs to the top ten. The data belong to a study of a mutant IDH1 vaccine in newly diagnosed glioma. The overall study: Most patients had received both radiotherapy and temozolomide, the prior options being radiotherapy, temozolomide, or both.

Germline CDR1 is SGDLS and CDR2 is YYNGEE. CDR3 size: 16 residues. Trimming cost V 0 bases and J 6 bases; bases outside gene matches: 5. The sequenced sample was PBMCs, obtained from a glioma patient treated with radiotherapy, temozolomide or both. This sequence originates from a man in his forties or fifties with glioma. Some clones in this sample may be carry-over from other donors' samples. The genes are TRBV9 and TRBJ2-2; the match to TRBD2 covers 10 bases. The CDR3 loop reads CASSVGSGGAPGELFF. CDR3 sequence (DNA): TGTGCCAGCAGCGTAGGAAGCGGGGGGGCCCCCGGGGAGCTGTTTTTT. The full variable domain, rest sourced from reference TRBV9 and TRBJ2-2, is DSGVTQTPKHLITATGQRVTLRCSPRSGDLSVYWYQQSLDQGLQFLIQYYNGEERAKGNILERFSAQQFPDLHSELNLSSLELGDSALYFCASSVGSGGAPGELFFGEGSRLTVL.